This T cell receptor beta chain is drawn from a study of breast tumors, draining lymph nodes, adjacent tissues. Points from the study as a whole: The lymph node origin of tumor T cells was framed as consistent with a hypothesis, not demonstrated. Most tumor T cells seemingly derive from lymph node, then expand in tumor. Tumor repertoires ranked between lymph nodes and nontumor tissue in diversity, with V and J gene preferences.

The lymph nodes were axillary draining lymph nodes from breast cancer patients. This clonotype was recorded only once. Its antigen is unknown. The CDR3 extends over 15 amino acids. V shed 2 bases and J shed 6 bases, with 13 bases lying between them. The germline CDR1 and CDR2 sequences are LNHDA and SQIVND (reference sequence). In TCRdb, the multiplex PCR reads were re-called with MiXCR into one record per CDR3 protein. Found here are about 130,000 distinct CDR3 sequences, around 22% of them singletons; the top ten hold roughly 2.8%. The chain has TRBV19 and TRBJ2-2; TRBD2 might be the D (6 bases). The clonotype originates from a female donor with breast cancer. Some clones in this sample may be carry-over from other donors' samples. The sample taken for sequencing was axillary lymph node tissue. The CDR3 loop reads CASSIKLGTPGELFF. CDR3 nucleotides: TGTGCCAGTAGTATAAAACTAGGGACTCCCGGGGAGCTGTTTTTT.